The source of this TCR beta chain is a study of blood T cell repertoires in COVID-19. For the study at large: Acute and convalescent COVID-19 specimens originated in the United States, Italy and Spain. From T cells, B-cell-depleted T cells, or PBMCs came the material, which was cDNA or gDNA.

Per the authors' pipeline: Counts of nucleated cells, estimated from reference gene primer amplification, were obtained. TCRdb's copy holds only in-frame clones and misses some; the assay was immunoSEQ multiplex PCR. Clone size and the V and J calls come from that table; the DNA yielded D and trimming. The table lists under 300,000 clones, less than 90% of them singletons, with 1.5% in the top ten. In this sample, this clone turned up a few times. This CDR3 has 14 residues. V lost 4 bases to trimming and J lost 3 bases; unmatched junction nucleotides: 3. The V gene's germline CDR1 is SGHRS and CDR2 YFSETQ.

Sequencing was performed on peripheral blood. The clonotype originates from a woman between 35 and 50 years old who had recovered from COVID-19. The rearrangement uses TRBV5-1 and TRBJ2-2; 7 bases match TRBD1. CDR3 sequence: CASSPQGDTGELFF. DNA for the CDR3: TGCGCCAGCAGCCCTCAGGGGGACACCGGGGAGCTGTTTTTT.